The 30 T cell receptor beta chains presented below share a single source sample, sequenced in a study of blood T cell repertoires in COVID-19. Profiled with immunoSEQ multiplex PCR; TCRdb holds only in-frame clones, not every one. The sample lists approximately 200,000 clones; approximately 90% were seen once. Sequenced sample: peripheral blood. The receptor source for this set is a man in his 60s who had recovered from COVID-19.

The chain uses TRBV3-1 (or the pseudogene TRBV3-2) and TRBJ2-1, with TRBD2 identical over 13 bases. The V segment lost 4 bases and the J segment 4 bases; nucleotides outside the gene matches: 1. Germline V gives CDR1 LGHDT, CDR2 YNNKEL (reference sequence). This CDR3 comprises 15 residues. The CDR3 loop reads CASSPGLAGYNEQFF. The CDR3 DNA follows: TGTGCCAGCAGCCCGGGACTAGCGGGGTACAATGAGCAGTTCTTC.

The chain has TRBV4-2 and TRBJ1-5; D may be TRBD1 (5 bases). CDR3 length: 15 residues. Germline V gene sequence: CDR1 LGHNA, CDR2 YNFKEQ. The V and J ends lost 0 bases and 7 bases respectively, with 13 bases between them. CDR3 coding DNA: TGTGCCAGCAGCCAAGATCCTGGCGGGGGACAGCCCCAGCATTTT. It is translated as CASSQDPGGGQPQHF.

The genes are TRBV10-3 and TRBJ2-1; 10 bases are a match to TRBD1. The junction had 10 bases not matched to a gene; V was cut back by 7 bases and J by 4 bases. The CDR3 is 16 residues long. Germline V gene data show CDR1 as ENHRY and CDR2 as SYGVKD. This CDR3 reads CAITRDRGQGYNEQFF. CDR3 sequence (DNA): TGTGCCATCACCCGGGACAGGGGCCAGGGGTACAATGAGCAGTTCTTC.

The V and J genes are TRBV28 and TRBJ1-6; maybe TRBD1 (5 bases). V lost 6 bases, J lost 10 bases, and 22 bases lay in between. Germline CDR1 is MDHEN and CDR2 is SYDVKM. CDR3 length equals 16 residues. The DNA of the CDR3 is TGTGCCAGCAGGCAGGGAGGGCTCCGGGCGGGGTCACCCCTCCACTTT. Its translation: CASRQGGLRAGSPLHF.

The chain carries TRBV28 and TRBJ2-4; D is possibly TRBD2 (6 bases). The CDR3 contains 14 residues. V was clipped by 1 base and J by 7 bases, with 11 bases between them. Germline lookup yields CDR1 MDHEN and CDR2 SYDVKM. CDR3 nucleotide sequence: TGTGCCAGCAGTTTATACAGGAGGGAGAACATTCAGTACTTC. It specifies CASSLYRRENIQYF. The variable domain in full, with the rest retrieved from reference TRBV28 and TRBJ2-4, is DVKVTQSSRYLVKRTGEKVFLECVQDMDHENMFWYRQDPGLGLRLIYFSYDVKMKEKGDIPEGYSVSREKKERFSLILESASTNQTSMYLCASSLYRRENIQYFGAGTRLSVL.

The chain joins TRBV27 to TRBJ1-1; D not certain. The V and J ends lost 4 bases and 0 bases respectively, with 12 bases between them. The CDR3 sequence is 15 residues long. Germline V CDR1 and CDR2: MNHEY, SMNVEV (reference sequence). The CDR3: CASSSFTTMNTEAFF. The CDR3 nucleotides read TGTGCCAGCAGTTCCTTCACTACCATGAACACTGAAGCTTTCTTT.

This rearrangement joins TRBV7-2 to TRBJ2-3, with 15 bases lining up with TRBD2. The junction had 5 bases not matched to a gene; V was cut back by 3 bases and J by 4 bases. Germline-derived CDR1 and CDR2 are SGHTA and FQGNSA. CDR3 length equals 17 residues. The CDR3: CASSLSGLAGGPDTQYF. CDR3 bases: TGTGCCAGCAGCTTGTCCGGACTAGCGGGAGGGCCAGATACGCAGTATTTT.

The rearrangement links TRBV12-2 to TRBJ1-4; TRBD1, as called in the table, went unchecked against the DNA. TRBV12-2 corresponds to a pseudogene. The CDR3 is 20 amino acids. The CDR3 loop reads CASRLAGSLRTVRAFEKLFF. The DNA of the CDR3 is TGTGCAAGTCGCTTAGCCGGTTCTCTTCGGACAGTCCGGGCCTTCGAAAAACTGTTTTTT.

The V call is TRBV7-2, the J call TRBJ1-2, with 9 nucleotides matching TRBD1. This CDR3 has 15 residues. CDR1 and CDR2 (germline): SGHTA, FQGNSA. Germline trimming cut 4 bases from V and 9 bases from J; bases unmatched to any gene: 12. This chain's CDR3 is CASSSQGQGLLSYTF. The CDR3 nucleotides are TGTGCCAGCAGCTCCCAAGGACAGGGGTTGTTAAGCTACACCTTC.

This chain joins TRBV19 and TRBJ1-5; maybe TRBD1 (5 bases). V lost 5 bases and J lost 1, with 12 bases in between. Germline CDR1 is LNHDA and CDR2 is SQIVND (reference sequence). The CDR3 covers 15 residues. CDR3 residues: CASSGGTVSNQPQHF. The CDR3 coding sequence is TGTGCCAGTAGTGGAGGGACGGTCAGCAATCAGCCCCAGCATTTT.

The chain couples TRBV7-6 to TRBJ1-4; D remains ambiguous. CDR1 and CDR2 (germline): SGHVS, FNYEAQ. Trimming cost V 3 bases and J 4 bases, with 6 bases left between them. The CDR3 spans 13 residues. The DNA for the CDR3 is TGTGCCAGCAGCTTTGACTTTAATGAAAAACTGTTTTTT. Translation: CASSFDFNEKLFF.

CDR3 sequence reads: CASRNTGSGANVLTF. CDR3 DNA: TGTGCCAGCCGCAATACAGGGTCCGGGGCCAACGTCCTGACTTTC. This chain connects TRBV27 to TRBJ2-6, with D possibly matching TRBD1 (6 bases). CDR3 size: 15 residues. V gave up 8 bases and J gave up 4 bases, with 15 bases separating them. Germline CDR1 and CDR2: MNHEY and SMNVEV (reference sequence).

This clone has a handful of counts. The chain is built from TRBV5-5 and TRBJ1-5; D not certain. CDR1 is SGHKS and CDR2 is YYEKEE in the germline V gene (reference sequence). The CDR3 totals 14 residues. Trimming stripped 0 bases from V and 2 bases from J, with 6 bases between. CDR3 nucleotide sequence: TGTGCCAGCAGCTTGGAGGAGGGCAATCAGCCCCAGCATTTT. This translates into CASSLEEGNQPQHF.

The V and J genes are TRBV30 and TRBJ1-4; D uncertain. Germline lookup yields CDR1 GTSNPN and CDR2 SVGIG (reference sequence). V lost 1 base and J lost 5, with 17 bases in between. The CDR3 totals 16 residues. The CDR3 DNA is TGTGCCTGGAGTGCCCCGGAGCTCTTAATGAATGAAAAACTGTTTTTT. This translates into CAWSAPELLMNEKLFF.

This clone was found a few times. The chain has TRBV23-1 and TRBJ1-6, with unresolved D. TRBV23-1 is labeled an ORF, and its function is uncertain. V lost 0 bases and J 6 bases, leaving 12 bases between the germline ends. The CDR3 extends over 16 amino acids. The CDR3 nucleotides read TGCGCCAGCAGTCAATCGAGTAACAGCCGTAATTCACCCCTCCACTTT. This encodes CASSQSSNSRNSPLHF.

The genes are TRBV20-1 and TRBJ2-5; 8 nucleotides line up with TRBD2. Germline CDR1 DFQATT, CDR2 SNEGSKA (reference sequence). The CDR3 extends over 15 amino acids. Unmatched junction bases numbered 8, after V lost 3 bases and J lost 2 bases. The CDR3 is CSASIPAGVQETQYF. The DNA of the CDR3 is TGCAGTGCTAGTATTCCAGCGGGGGTGCAAGAGACCCAGTACTTC.

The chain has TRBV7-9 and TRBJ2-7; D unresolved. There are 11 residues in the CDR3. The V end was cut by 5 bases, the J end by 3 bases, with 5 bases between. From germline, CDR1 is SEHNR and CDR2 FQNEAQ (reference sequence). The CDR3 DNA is TGTGCCAGCAGCACCTACTACGAGCAGTACTTC. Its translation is CASSTYYEQYF.

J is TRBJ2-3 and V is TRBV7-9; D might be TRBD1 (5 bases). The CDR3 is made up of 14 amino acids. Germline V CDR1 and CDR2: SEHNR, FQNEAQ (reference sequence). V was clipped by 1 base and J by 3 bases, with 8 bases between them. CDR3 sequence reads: CASSLEGHTDTQYF. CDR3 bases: TGTGCCAGCAGCTTAGAGGGGCATACAGATACGCAGTATTTT.

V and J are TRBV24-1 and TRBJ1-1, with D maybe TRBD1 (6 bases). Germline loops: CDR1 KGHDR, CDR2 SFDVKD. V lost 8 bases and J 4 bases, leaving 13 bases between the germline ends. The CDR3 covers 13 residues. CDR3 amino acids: CATTKQGGTEAFF. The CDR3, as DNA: TGTGCCACCACTAAACAGGGTGGCACTGAAGCTTTCTTT.

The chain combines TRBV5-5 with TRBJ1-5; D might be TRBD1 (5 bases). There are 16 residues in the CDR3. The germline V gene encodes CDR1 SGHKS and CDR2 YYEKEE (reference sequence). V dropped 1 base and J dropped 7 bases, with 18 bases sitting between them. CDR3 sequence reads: CASSLSDRGASQPQHF. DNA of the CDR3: TGTGCCAGCAGCTTGTCCGACAGAGGCGCGAGCCAGCCCCAGCATTTT.

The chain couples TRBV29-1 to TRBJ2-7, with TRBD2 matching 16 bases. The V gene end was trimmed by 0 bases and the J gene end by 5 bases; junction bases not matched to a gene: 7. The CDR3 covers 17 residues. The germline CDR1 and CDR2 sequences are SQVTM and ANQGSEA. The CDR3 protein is CSVEEWGLAGGGNEQYF. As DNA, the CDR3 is TGCAGCGTTGAAGAATGGGGACTAGCGGGAGGGGGGAACGAGCAGTACTTC.

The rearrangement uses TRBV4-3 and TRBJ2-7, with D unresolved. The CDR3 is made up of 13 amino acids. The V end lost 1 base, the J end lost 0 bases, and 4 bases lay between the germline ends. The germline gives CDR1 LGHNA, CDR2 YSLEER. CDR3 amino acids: CASSQVRSYEQYF. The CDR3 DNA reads TGCGCCAGCAGCCAAGTGCGCTCCTACGAGCAGTACTTC.

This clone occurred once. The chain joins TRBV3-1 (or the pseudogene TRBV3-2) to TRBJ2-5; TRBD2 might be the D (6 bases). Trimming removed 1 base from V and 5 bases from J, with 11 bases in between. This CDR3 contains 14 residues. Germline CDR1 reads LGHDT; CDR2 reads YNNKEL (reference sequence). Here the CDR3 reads CASSQGPGRETQYF. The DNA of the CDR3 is TGTGCCAGCAGCCAAGGCCCGGGGAGGGAGACCCAGTACTTC.

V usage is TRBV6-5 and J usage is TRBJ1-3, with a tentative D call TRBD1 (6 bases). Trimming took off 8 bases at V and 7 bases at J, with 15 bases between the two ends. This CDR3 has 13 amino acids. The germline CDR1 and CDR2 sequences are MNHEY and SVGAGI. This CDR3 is CASYDRTGNTIYF. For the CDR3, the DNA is TGTGCCAGCTATGACAGGACCGGGAACACCATATATTTT.

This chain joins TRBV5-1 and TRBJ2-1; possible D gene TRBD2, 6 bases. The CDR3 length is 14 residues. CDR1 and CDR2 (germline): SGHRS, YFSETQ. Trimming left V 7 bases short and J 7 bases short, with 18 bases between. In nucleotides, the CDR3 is TGCGCCAGCGACACGGGGACTGGGTCGAATGAGCAGTTCTTC. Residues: CASDTGTGSNEQFF.

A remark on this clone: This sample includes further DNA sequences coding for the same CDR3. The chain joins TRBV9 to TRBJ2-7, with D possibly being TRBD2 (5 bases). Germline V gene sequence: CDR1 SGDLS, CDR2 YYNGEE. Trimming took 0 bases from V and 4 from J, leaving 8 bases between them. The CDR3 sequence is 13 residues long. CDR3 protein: CASSVVGGYEQYF. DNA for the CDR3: TGTGCCAGCAGCGTAGTTGGAGGTTACGAGCAGTACTTC.

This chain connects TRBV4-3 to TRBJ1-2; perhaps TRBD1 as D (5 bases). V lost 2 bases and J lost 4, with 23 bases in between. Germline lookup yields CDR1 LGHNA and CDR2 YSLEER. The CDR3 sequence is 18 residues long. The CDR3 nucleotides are TGCGCCAGCAGCCAAACCACCGGAGAGACAGATCTCCTCTATGGCTACACCTTC. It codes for CASSQTTGETDLLYGYTF.

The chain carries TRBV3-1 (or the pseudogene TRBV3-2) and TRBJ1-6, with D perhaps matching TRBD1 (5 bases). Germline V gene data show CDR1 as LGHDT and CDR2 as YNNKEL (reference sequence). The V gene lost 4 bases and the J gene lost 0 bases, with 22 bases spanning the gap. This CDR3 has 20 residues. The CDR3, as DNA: TGTGCCAGCAGCCCCCCCCAGGGACCCCGGGAGAGCTCCTATAATTCACCCCTCCACTTT. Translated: CASSPPQGPRESSYNSPLHF.

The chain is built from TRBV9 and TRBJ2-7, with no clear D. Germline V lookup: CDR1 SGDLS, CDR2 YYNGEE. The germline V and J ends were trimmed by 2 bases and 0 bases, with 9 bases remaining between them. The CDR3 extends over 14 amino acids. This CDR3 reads CASSVSASSYEQYF. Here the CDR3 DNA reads TGTGCCAGCAGCGTCAGCGCGAGCTCCTACGAGCAGTACTTC.

CDR3: CASSLALGANYGYTF. Written as DNA, the CDR3 is TGTGCCAGCAGCTTGGCCTTAGGGGCTAACTATGGCTACACCTTC. This sequence joins TRBV5-6 and TRBJ1-2; possibly TRBD1 for D (5 bases). Germline V gives CDR1 SGHDT, CDR2 YYEEEE. The CDR3 is 15 residues long. Trimming removed 0 bases at V and 0 bases at J, with 9 bases between.